Shown below are 10 T cell receptor beta chains from a single sample sequenced in a study of PD-1 blockade in classical Hodgkin lymphoma. Some clones are missing from TCRdb's copy, which holds only in-frame ones; the method was immunoSEQ multiplex PCR. The data hold 90,000 to 100,000 clones, with 81% observed a single time. Brentuximab vedotin exposure varied, and every patient relapsed after autologous stem cell transplantation. Material: peripheral blood mononuclear cells (PBMCs), obtained before the second cycle of nivolumab. These receptor sequences come from a human donor with classical Hodgkin lymphoma.

This sequence joins TRBV29-1 and TRBJ2-3; 11 bases map to TRBD1. The germline gives CDR1 SQVTM, CDR2 ANQGSEA. J was trimmed by 5 bases and V by 7 bases; bases with no gene match: 5. This CDR3 region has 13 residues. The DNA for the CDR3 is TGCAGCGCTGCCGGGACAGGGGGAGATACGCAGTATTTT. This codes for CSAAGTGGDTQYF.

The chain carries TRBV27 and TRBJ2-1; D call uncertain. V lost 5 bases to trimming and J lost 12 bases, with 14 bases between them. CDR1 and CDR2 (germline): MNHEY, SMNVEV (reference sequence). CDR3 size: 12 residues. The DNA for the CDR3 is TGTGCCAGCAGTCCACCGCCGGGCCCGCAGTTCTTC. The encoded protein is CASSPPPGPQFF.

The chain is built from TRBV25-1 and TRBJ1-4; no clear D gene. The CDR3 runs to 15 residues. Trimming removed 3 bases from V and 3 bases from J, with 11 bases in between. The germline gives CDR1 MGHDK, CDR2 SYGVNS. For the CDR3, the DNA is TGTGCCAGCAGTGATCCCAGACCTTCTAATGAAAAACTGTTTTTT. Amino acids: CASSDPRPSNEKLFF.

This chain uses TRBV21-1 with TRBJ1-5. TRBV21-1 represents a pseudogene. This CDR3 region has 14 residues. CDR3 nucleotides: TGTGCCAGCAGTATACCAAGCGGGGGTCAGCCCCAGCATTTT. Its translation is CASSIPSGGQPQHF.

The DNA of the CDR3 is TGCAGCGTCCGTCACGGGACCACCGGGGAGCTGTTTTTT. This encodes CSVRHGTTGELFF. The gene calls are TRBV29-1 and TRBJ2-2; either TRBD1 or TRBD2 may supply D (5 bases each). Trimming took off 6 bases at V and 4 bases at J, with 12 bases between the two ends. Per germline, CDR1 SQVTM and CDR2 ANQGSEA. This CDR3 has 13 residues.

This chain joins TRBV28 and TRBJ2-1; D possibly corresponds to TRBD2 (6 bases). In germline, CDR1 is MDHEN, CDR2 SYDVKM. Trimming pared 8 bases from V and 7 bases from J, leaving 21 bases between. The CDR3 contains 15 residues. The CDR3 region has the DNA TGTGCCAGCTCCCCCGGGGGTGAATGGGGGAATGAGCAGTTCTTC. Encoded protein: CASSPGGEWGNEQFF.

This chain joins TRBV28 and TRBJ2-5; 13 bases match TRBD2. The CDR3 is 15 amino acids. Trimming removed 6 bases from V and 9 bases from J; junction bases left unmatched: 10. Germline CDR1 and CDR2: MDHEN and SYDVKM. The CDR3 protein is CASRPGLAGWEAQYF. The CDR3 nucleotides read TGTGCCAGCAGACCGGGACTAGCGGGGTGGGAGGCCCAGTACTTC.

The chain couples TRBV19 to TRBJ1-5; a weak D match, TRBD1 (6 bases). This CDR3 comprises 14 residues. Germline-derived CDR1 and CDR2 are LNHDA and SQIVND (reference sequence). V was cut by 9 bases and J by 7 bases, with 19 bases left in between. The CDR3 protein is CASKTGGAWQPQHF. The CDR3 DNA reads TGTGCCAGCAAAACGGGGGGCGCATGGCAGCCCCAGCATTTT.

The rearrangement joins TRBV5-6 to TRBJ2-7, with 7 bases lining up with TRBD1. The CDR3 covers 14 residues. Germline trimming cut 7 bases from V and 2 bases from J; bases unmatched to any gene: 9. From germline, CDR1 is SGHDT and CDR2 YYEEEE. CDR3 sequence: CASLLRGLPYEQYF. The CDR3 bases are TGTGCCAGCCTTCTAAGGGGGCTTCCCTACGAGCAGTACTTC.

In DNA form, the CDR3 reads TGTGCCAGCTCACCGGGACAGGGGGCCAACGTCCTGACTTTC. Encoded protein: CASSPGQGANVLTF. The chain uses TRBV18 and TRBJ2-6; the match to TRBD1 covers 7 bases. The germline gives CDR1 KGHSH, CDR2 LQKENI. V was clipped by 3 bases and J by 4 bases; unmatched bases: 0. The CDR3 runs 14 residues.